Following are 28 T cell receptor beta chains from one sample sequenced in a study of glioma-infiltrating T cells. Using RNA template, CDR3s of TCR alpha and beta were amplified with iRepertoire arm-PCR. TCRdb re-called the multiplex PCR reads through MiXCR, storing one row per CDR3 protein. Seen here are around 390,000 distinct CDR3 sequences, 41% observed once, and the top ten hold more than 10%. Sequenced: glioma tissue, nonneoplastic brain tissue, or PBMCs (not recorded which). The receptors here all came from a human donor with low-grade glioma or glioblastoma, undergoing nonglioma brain surgery, or in good health (not recorded which).

In its sample, this clonotype was seen a few times. The genes are TRBV4-2 and TRBJ1-2, with D possibly TRBD1 on 5 matching bases. The CDR3 spans 16 residues. Germline CDR1 reads LGHNA; CDR2 reads YNFKEQ. V gave up 4 bases and J gave up 5 bases, with 20 bases separating them. CDR3 residues: CASSPREWDAGYGYTF. CDR3 sequence (DNA): TGTGCCAGCAGCCCAAGAGAATGGGACGCCGGTTATGGCTACACCTTC.

This clonotype was seen once. As the CDR3 is not closed by the conserved phenylalanine or tryptophan, this likely results from a read error. J is TRBJ2-2 and V is TRBV25-1, with a weak D call TRBD2 (7 bases). Trimming shortened V by 3 bases and J by 5 bases, and 10 bases separated the two germline ends. The CDR3 sequence is 14 residues long. The germline gives CDR1 MGHDK, CDR2 SYGVNS. DNA of the CDR3: TGTGCCAGCAGTGAGGGGGGGGCGACCGGGGAGCTGTTTTCT. Protein product: CASSEGGATGELFS.

This sequence joins TRBV6-5 and TRBJ1-5; D is possibly TRBD1 (5 bases). The CDR3 runs to 13 residues. Per the germline V gene, CDR1 is MNHEY and CDR2 is SVGAGI. V dropped 1 base and J dropped 11 bases, with 12 bases sitting between them. In nucleotides, the CDR3 is TGTGCCAGCAGTTACTTTGGGGGGACGGCCCAGCATTTT. It is translated as CASSYFGGTAQHF.

This clonotype was seen a few times. The chain combines TRBV12-3 or TRBV12-4 with TRBJ2-1, with 9 bases identical to TRBD2. The CDR3 runs to 16 residues. V trimming: 2 bases; J trimming: 2 bases; junction bases outside the gene matches: 4. In DNA, the CDR3 is TGTGCCAGCAGTTTATCGGCTAGCGGGACCTACAATGAGCAGTTCTTC. Its translation: CASSLSASGTYNEQFF.

There are a few counts of this clonotype. The rearrangement joins TRBV4-2 to TRBJ1-2, with no clear D. CDR3 size: 16 residues. V lost 3 bases and J 2 bases, leaving 16 bases between the germline ends. In germline, CDR1 is LGHNA, CDR2 YNFKEQ. DNA for the CDR3: TGTGCCAGCAGCCATACAAAGGGAATAGCGAACTATGGCTACACCTTC. This gives the protein CASSHTKGIANYGYTF.

With respect to this clonotype: A much more abundant neighbour one base away suggests this may be a read error. The rearrangement uses TRBV6-1 and TRBJ2-7; 7 positions agree with TRBD1. The CDR3 consists of 13 residues. Germline loops: CDR1 MNHNS, CDR2 SASEGT. CDR3 DNA: TGTGCCGGCAGTACCAGGACAGGCTACGAGCAGTACTTC. As protein: CAGSTRTGYEQYF.

A word on this clonotype: A much larger clone lies one base from this, so it may be a read error. The chain joins TRBV20-1 to TRBJ2-7; perhaps TRBD1 as D (5 bases). The CDR3 consists of 11 residues. The V gene's germline CDR1 is DFQATT and CDR2 SNEGSKA (reference sequence). Trimming left V 5 bases short and J 7 bases short, with 12 bases between. The CDR3 DNA reads as TGCAGTGCTGGGGCCGCAGGGGAGCAGTACTTC. This translates into CSAGAAGEQYF.

This clonotype occurred once. This may be a read error: a much more frequent sequence differs by one nucleotide. The chain employs TRBV27 and TRBJ2-7, with 11 bases lining up with TRBD2. V was clipped by 5 bases and J by 7 bases; unmatched bases: 13. CDR1 MNHEY and CDR2 SMNVEV come from the germline V gene (reference sequence). The CDR3 is 16 amino acids. CDR3 protein: CASSPQLAGVGNEQYF. DNA of the CDR3: TGTGCCAGCAGTCCGCAACTAGCGGGAGTTGGGAATGAGCAGTACTTC.

Concerning this clonotype itself: A read error may explain this, as a much larger clone is one base away. The CDR3 here is CASSYARSYEQYF. The CDR3 DNA reads TGTGCCAGCAGTTACGCCAGGTCCTACGAGCAGTACTTC. The rearrangement uses TRBV6-5 and TRBJ2-7; D is unresolved. CDR1 and CDR2 (germline): MNHEY, SVGAGI. This CDR3 spans 13 amino acids. Trimming took off 2 bases at V and 1 base at J, with 6 bases between the two ends.

The rearrangement joins TRBV28 to TRBJ2-7; D not resolved. Germline-derived CDR1 and CDR2 are MDHEN and SYDVKM. The CDR3 covers 16 residues. Trimming shortened V by 1 base and J by 1 base, and 14 bases separated the two germline ends. The CDR3 here is CASSLLTLLGSYEQYF. CDR3 DNA: TGTGCCAGCAGTTTATTAACCCTGTTAGGGTCCTACGAGCAGTACTTC.

This clonotype was recorded a few times. The J gene is TRBJ2-5, the V gene TRBV7-2; D uncertain. CDR1 and CDR2 from the germline V gene are SGHTA and FQGNSA. The CDR3 extends over 13 amino acids. V gave up 5 bases and J gave up 1 base, with 8 bases separating them. CDR3 in amino acids: CASSPNIQETQYF. The CDR3 DNA reads TGTGCCAGCAGCCCGAACATCCAAGAGACCCAGTACTTC.

In its sample, this clonotype was seen a few times. The chain has TRBV27 and TRBJ2-3; 12 nucleotides align to TRBD2. The germline V gene has CDR1 MNHEY and CDR2 SMNVEV (reference sequence). The CDR3 sequence is 16 residues long. V trimming: 6 bases; J trimming: 4 bases; junction bases outside the gene matches: 8. As DNA, the CDR3 is TGTGCCAGCAGCGGAACGACTAGCGGGAGTCCAGATACGCAGTATTTT. Translated: CASSGTTSGSPDTQYF.

This chain connects TRBV12-3 or TRBV12-4 to TRBJ2-1, with D perhaps matching TRBD2 (6 bases). The V gene lost 6 bases and the J gene lost 7 bases, with 16 bases spanning the gap. This CDR3 is built from 14 residues. The CDR3 sequence: CASRTEGWANEQFF. The CDR3 DNA follows: TGTGCCAGCAGGACGGAGGGTTGGGCGAATGAGCAGTTCTTC.

The chain uses TRBV24-1 and TRBJ2-5, with 10 bases matching TRBD2. Germline CDR1 reads KGHDR; CDR2 reads SFDVKD. The CDR3 length is 15 residues. Trimming at V came to 4 bases and at J to 3 bases, leaving 4 bases not matched to a gene. For the CDR3, the DNA is TGTGCCACCAGTGACCCTGGACTAGCGGAAGAGACCCAGTACTTC. This sequence encodes CATSDPGLAEETQYF.

This clonotype was counted at least ten times. The gene calls are TRBV7-2 and TRBJ1-5; TRBD1 agrees at 7 bases. The V gene end was trimmed by 5 bases and the J gene end by 9 bases; junction bases not matched to a gene: 10. This CDR3 is 14 amino acids long. Germline V gene data show CDR1 as SGHTA and CDR2 as FQGNSA. CDR3 amino acids: CASSPPGGPGPQHF. The CDR3 DNA reads TGTGCCAGCAGCCCACCAGGGGGTCCGGGGCCCCAGCATTTT.

This clonotype occurred many times. V is TRBV27 and J is TRBJ2-7; 9 bases fit TRBD1. This CDR3 comprises 14 residues. Germline V lookup: CDR1 MNHEY, CDR2 SMNVEV (reference sequence). V shed 8 bases and J 4 bases; nucleotides not matched to a gene: 9. CDR3 DNA sequence: TGTGCCAGCTCTCCCCTGGGACAGGGTTACGAGCAGTACTTC. Translated: CASSPLGQGYEQYF.

This clonotype was recorded many times. V and J are TRBV27 and TRBJ1-2; D call uncertain. This CDR3 is 15 amino acids long. CDR1 is MNHEY, CDR2 SMNVEV, per germline (reference sequence). V was shortened by 1 base and J by 0 bases, with 9 bases between the two germline ends. In DNA, the CDR3 is TGTGCCAGCAGTTTATTGGCGGCTACTAACTATGGCTACACCTTC. Its protein is CASSLLAATNYGYTF.

As to this clonotype: A much bigger clone sits one base away, suggesting this may be a read error. The chain combines TRBV6-6 with TRBJ2-1; tentatively, D is TRBD1 (6 bases). V lost 2 bases and J lost 9, with 17 bases in between. The V gene's germline CDR1 is MNHNY and CDR2 SVGAGI (reference sequence). CDR3 length equals 15 residues. CDR3: CASSYEGQFRTEQFF. The CDR3 DNA is TGTGCCAGCAGTTACGAAGGACAGTTCCGGACTGAGCAGTTCTTC.

A few counts support this clonotype. The chain has TRBV6-1 and TRBJ1-1; D is ambiguous. With 6 bases removed from V and 1 base from J, the gap between germline ends came to 15 bases. The CDR3 sequence is 15 residues long. Germline values: CDR1 MNHNS, CDR2 SASEGT. As DNA, the CDR3 is TGTGCCAGCAGCGAACATGGCAGGCCGAACACTGAAGCTTTCTTT. Its protein product is CASSEHGRPNTEAFF.

The chain has TRBV29-1 and TRBJ1-2; D not certain. This CDR3 has 11 amino acids. Trimming took 3 bases from V and 6 from J, leaving 8 bases between them. Germline CDR1 and CDR2: SQVTM and ANQGSEA. CDR3 nucleotides: TGCAGCGTTGAGTCGGTGGATGGCTACACCTTC. This sequence encodes CSVESVDGYTF.

V usage is TRBV7-2 and J usage is TRBJ1-2; D gene ambiguous. In germline, CDR1 is SGHTA, CDR2 FQGNSA. Trimming removed 1 base at V and 5 bases at J, with 8 bases between. The CDR3 runs 13 residues. The CDR3 DNA is TGTGCCAGCAGCTTAGGGTGGGGATATGGCTACACCTTC. This sequence encodes CASSLGWGYGYTF.

For this clonotype: The junction and the germline gene differ at one end; a read error may be behind it. The chain combines TRBV6-2 or TRBV6-3 with TRBJ1-1, with D perhaps TRBD1 (6 bases). Looked up from germline, CDR1 is MNHEY and CDR2 is SVGEGT. The CDR3 contains 15 residues. CDR3 loop: CASSWQGSMKTEAFF. DNA of the CDR3: TGTGCCAGCAGTTGGCAGGGGTCGATGAAGACTGAAGCTTTCTTT.

This clonotype occurred many times. The CDR3 DNA follows: TGTGCCAGCAGTTACACCGGGACAGGGTATGGCTACACCTTC. Protein sequence: CASSYTGTGYGYTF. The chain combines TRBV6-6 with TRBJ1-2; 9 nucleotides agree with TRBD1. Germline loops: CDR1 MNHNY, CDR2 SVGAGI (reference sequence). The CDR3 consists of 14 residues. Losses at the gene ends were 2 bases for V and 5 bases for J; bases not matched to a gene: 3.

The chain combines TRBV2 with TRBJ2-3; D is ambiguous. In germline, CDR1 is SNHLY, CDR2 FYNNEI. V lost 2 bases and J lost 0, with 9 bases in between. This CDR3 comprises 15 residues. In DNA, the CDR3 is TGTGCCAGCAGTGAAACCCGGAGAAGCACAGATACGCAGTATTTT. As protein: CASSETRRSTDTQYF.

This clonotype was recorded a few times. The rearrangement joins TRBV7-2 to TRBJ2-7; a possible D gene is TRBD2 (5 bases). CDR3 length: 13 amino acids. The V gene's germline CDR1 is SGHTA and CDR2 FQGNSA. V lost 5 bases, J lost 7 bases, and 15 bases lay in between. DNA of the CDR3: TGTGCCAGCAGCGAGGACTGGTCGGGAGAGCAGTACTTC. Amino acids: CASSEDWSGEQYF.

Worth noting for this clonotype: An end of the junction does not agree with germline; a read error may underlie this. The genes are TRBV29-1 and TRBJ2-3; the D gene is possibly TRBD1 (8 bases). The CDR3 runs to 15 residues. Germline CDR1 reads SQVTM; CDR2 reads ANQGSEA. The CDR3 DNA follows: TGCAGCGCTGAAGGTACAGGGGGAGGGTCAGATACGCAGTATTTT. Amino acid sequence: CSAEGTGGGSDTQYF.

Comments on this clonotype: A much more abundant neighbour one base away suggests this may be a read error. V is TRBV15 and J is TRBJ1-1; the D is unclear. The CDR3 loop spans 13 amino acids. CDR1 and CDR2 from the germline V gene are LNHNV and YYDKDF (reference sequence). For the CDR3, the DNA is TGTGCCACCAGCAGAGATCTGAGGCGTGACGCTCTCTTT. This encodes CATSRDLRRDALF.

Comment on this clonotype: At one boundary the junction diverges from the germline segment, which might be a read error. The chain employs TRBV7-2 and TRBJ2-1; 7 bases match TRBD2. The length of the CDR3 is 15 residues. Germline V CDR1 and CDR2: SGHTA, FQGNSA. CDR3 sequence reads: CASSLDRSSGNERFF. CDR3 DNA sequence: TGTGCCAGCAGCTTAGACAGGTCGAGCGGGAATGAGCGGTTCTTC.